The T cell receptor beta chain under discussion was sequenced for a study of glioma-infiltrating T cells. V was cut by 11 bases and J by 3 bases, with 21 bases left in between. The CDR3 totals 15 residues. Germline CDR1 and CDR2: MNHNS and SASEGT. Study-wide findings and caveats: Above-expected tissue-blood divergence occurred in all gliomas, most in low-grade ones. Very few CDR3 sequences were shared between tissue and blood.

This clonotype was detected ten times or more. Its antigen is still unknown. TCR alpha and beta CDR3 regions were amplified from RNA using iRepertoire nested multiplex PCR. Tissue mRNA or PBMC total RNA, about 90-400 ng, went into one-step reverse transcription and amplification. One entry per CDR3 protein results from TCRdb running MiXCR on the multiplex PCR reads. The sample consists of roughly 120,000 distinct CDR3 sequences, around 23% of them appearing once. Sample: glioma tissue, nonneoplastic brain tissue, or PBMCs (not recorded which). The sequence was obtained from a human donor with low-grade glioma or glioblastoma, undergoing nonglioma brain surgery, or in good health (not recorded which). The V and J genes are TRBV6-1 and TRBJ2-3; possibly TRBD1 or TRBD2 for D (5 bases each). The CDR3 coding sequence is TGTGCCCTATCTCAAGGGGCACTAGAGACAGATACGCAGTATTTT. Translating it yields CALSQGALETDTQYF.